One sample yielded the 5 T cell receptor beta chains listed below, sequenced in a study of blood T cell repertoires in COVID-19. The protocol was immunoSEQ multiplex PCR, while the TCRdb copy is restricted to in-frame clones and leaves out a portion. Of about 210,000 clones listed, roughly four fifths were seen once; the top ten hold more than 10%. Sequenced sample: peripheral blood. The origin of the receptors is a woman between 35 and 50 years old with acute or convalescent COVID-19.

The rearrangement joins TRBV6-2 or TRBV6-3 to TRBJ2-4; the D gene is possibly TRBD1 (6 bases). Trimming took 5 bases from V and 12 from J, leaving 11 bases between them. The CDR3 runs to 11 residues. The germline V gene encodes CDR1 MNHEY and CDR2 SVGEGT. The CDR3 nucleotides are TGTGCCAGCAGTCGCCAGGGGAGTCAGTACTTC. This translates into CASSRQGSQYF.

The chain employs TRBV11-2 and TRBJ2-7; 7 bases fit TRBD2. From germline, CDR1 is SGHAT and CDR2 FQNNGV. V lost 2 bases to trimming and J lost 3 bases; unmatched junction nucleotides: 4. The CDR3 loop spans 14 amino acids. CDR3 DNA: TGTGCCAGCAGCTTAAAAGCTAGCGGCTACGAGCAGTACTTC. This encodes CASSLKASGYEQYF.

The chain combines TRBV28 with TRBJ2-6; 10 nucleotides align to TRBD1. V lost 3 bases, J lost 0 bases, and 5 bases stayed unmatched. Germline CDR1 and CDR2: MDHEN and SYDVKM. The CDR3 runs 18 residues. Here the CDR3 reads CASSLGTGDISGANVLTF. DNA of the CDR3: TGTGCCAGCAGTTTGGGGACAGGGGACATCTCTGGGGCCAACGTCCTGACTTTC.

This chain links TRBV4-2 with TRBJ2-3; TRBD2 matches at 10 bases. CDR1 LGHNA and CDR2 YNFKEQ come from the germline V gene. CDR3 size: 18 residues. V dropped 1 base and J dropped 1; count of bases not matched to a gene: 8. DNA of the CDR3: TGTGCCAGCAGCCAAGGGTCTAGCGGGGGTTTTGGCACAGATACGCAGTATTTT. Translated: CASSQGSSGGFGTDTQYF.

The chain is built from TRBV4-1 and TRBJ1-1; a weak D match, TRBD1 (5 bases). CDR1 and CDR2 from the germline V gene are MGHRA and YSYEKL. Trimming took off 3 bases at V and 6 bases at J, with 17 bases between the two ends. This CDR3 has 15 residues. The CDR3 DNA reads as TGCGCCAGCAGCCATGGGCTGGGTGGGGGGGCTGAAGCTTTCTTT. Translating gives CASSHGLGGGAEAFF.